The T cell receptor (beta chain) described here comes from a study of cytomegalovirus exposure and HLA in healthy donors. PCR employed 60 Vbeta and 13 Jbeta primers. Method: immunoSEQ multiplex PCR; TCRdb's copy keeps in-frame clones and lacks some. Here the sample spans around 90,000 clones, 55% to 65% being singletons. Germline CDR1 is SGHRS and CDR2 is YFSETQ. The CDR3 extends over 14 amino acids. Details on this clone: The junction departs from germline at one end; a sequencing error may be responsible.

This TCR was sampled from a human donor in good health. This chain joins TRBV5-1 and TRBJ2-1, with 13 bases identical to TRBD2. The sequencing sample was made of PBMCs. This CDR3 is CASSLGLAGGSFLF. In nucleotides, the CDR3 is TGCGCCAGCAGCTTGGGACTAGCGGGGGGTTCTTTTCTCTTC.